Detailed here is one TCR beta chain. J was trimmed by 3 bases and V by 3 bases; bases with no gene match: 3. This CDR3 contains 14 residues. The germline V gene encodes CDR1 LNHNV and CDR2 YYDKDF (reference sequence). Generated by immunoSEQ multiplex PCR, the TCRdb table keeps only in-frame clones and is missing some. This table has hundreds of thousands of clones, around 97% appearing once. This sample was taken from a study of shared clonotypes between healthy human individuals. The chain carries TRBV15 and TRBJ1-1; 8 positions agree with TRBD1. Material for sequencing was naive CD4+ T cells sorted from blood. Subset described: CD45RA+ positively selected. The origin of this receptor is a woman younger than 45 in good health. The CDR3 DNA reads as TGTGCCACCAGCAGGGAGACAGGGGACACTGAAGCTTTCTTT. This translates into CATSRETGDTEAFF.